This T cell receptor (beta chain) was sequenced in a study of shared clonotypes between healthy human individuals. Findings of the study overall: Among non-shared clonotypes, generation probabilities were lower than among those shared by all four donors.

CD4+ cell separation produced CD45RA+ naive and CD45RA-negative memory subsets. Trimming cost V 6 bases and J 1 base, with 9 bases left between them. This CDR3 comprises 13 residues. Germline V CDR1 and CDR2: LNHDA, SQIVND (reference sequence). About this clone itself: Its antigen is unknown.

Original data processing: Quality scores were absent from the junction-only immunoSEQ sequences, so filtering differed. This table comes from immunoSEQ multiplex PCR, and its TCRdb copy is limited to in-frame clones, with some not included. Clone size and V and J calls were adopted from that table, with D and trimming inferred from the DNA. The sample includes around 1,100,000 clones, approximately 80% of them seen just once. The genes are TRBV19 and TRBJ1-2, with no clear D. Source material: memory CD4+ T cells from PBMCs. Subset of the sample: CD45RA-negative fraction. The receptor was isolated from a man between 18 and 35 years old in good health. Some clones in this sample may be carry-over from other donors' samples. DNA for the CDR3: TGTGCCAGTAGCCTCGTTGGTAACTATGGCTACACCTTC. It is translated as CASSLVGNYGYTF.